The 20 T cell receptor beta chains given below trace back to one sample, sequenced in a study of cytomegalovirus exposure and HLA in healthy donors. Method: immunoSEQ multiplex PCR; TCRdb's copy keeps in-frame clones and lacks some. Of 120,000 to 150,000 clones listed, just over 90% are singletons. The sequenced sample was PBMCs. The source of these receptors is a man between 18 and 35 years old in good health and CMV-seronegative.

CDR3 protein: CAWSGTGNTEAFF. In DNA form, the CDR3 reads TGTGCCTGGAGTGGTACAGGGAACACTGAAGCTTTCTTT. The rearrangement uses TRBV30 and TRBJ1-1; a possible D gene is TRBD1 (5 bases). The CDR3 consists of 13 residues. Trimming left V 1 base short and J 1 base short, with 7 bases between. Germline CDR1 GTSNPN, CDR2 SVGIG (reference sequence). Full variable domain (rest looked up from reference TRBV30 and TRBJ1-1): SQTIHQWPATLVQPVGSPLSLECTVEGTSNPNLYWYRQAAGRGLQLLFYSVGIGQISSEVPQNLSASRPQDRQFILSSKKLLLSDSGFYLCAWSGTGNTEAFFGQGTRLTVV.

The chain recombines TRBV5-1 with TRBJ2-7; D unresolved. Germline V gene data show CDR1 as SGHRS and CDR2 as YFSETQ. The CDR3 has 14 residues. The ends were cut back, 0 bases at V and 0 bases at J, with 7 bases in the middle. CDR3 in DNA: TGCGCCAGCAGCTTGGGCCAGAACTCCTACGAGCAGTACTTC. This encodes CASSLGQNSYEQYF.

This clone was found a few times. The chain has TRBV5-4 and TRBJ1-2; a possible D gene is TRBD1 (5 bases). Trimming removed 0 bases at V and 4 bases at J, with 10 bases between. The V gene's germline CDR1 is SGHNT and CDR2 YYREEE (reference sequence). The CDR3 is 14 residues long. In DNA form, the CDR3 reads TGTGCCAGCAGCTTGGGACAGCAGGCCTATGGCTACACCTTC. Its translation is CASSLGQQAYGYTF. The variable domain in full, completed from reference TRBV5-4 and TRBJ1-2, reads ETGVTQSPTHLIKTRGQQVTLRCSSQSGHNTVSWYQQALGQGPQFIFQYYREEENGRGNFPPRFSGLQFPNYSSELNVNALELDDSALYLCASSLGQQAYGYTFGSGTRLTVV.

The rearrangement links TRBV29-1 to TRBJ2-1; D is uncertain. Germline lookup yields CDR1 SQVTM and CDR2 ANQGSEA. This CDR3 is built from 12 residues. V gave up 6 bases and J gave up 7 bases, with 13 bases separating them. The CDR3 sequence is CSVDDATNEQFF. CDR3 in DNA: TGCAGCGTCGACGACGCGACTAATGAGCAGTTCTTC.

The chain recombines TRBV4-3 with TRBJ1-2, with a tentative D call TRBD1 (5 bases). Germline loops: CDR1 LGHNA, CDR2 YSLEER. With 4 bases removed from V and 5 bases from J, the gap between germline ends came to 11 bases. The CDR3 is 13 residues long. The CDR3 reads CASSRGEGYGYTF. The CDR3 bases are TGCGCCAGCAGCCGGGGGGAGGGTTATGGCTACACCTTC.

This clone was detected only once. The gene calls are TRBV5-6 and TRBJ2-3; 13 positions agree with TRBD2. J was trimmed by 8 bases and V by 4 bases; bases with no gene match: 10. The V gene's germline CDR1 is SGHDT and CDR2 YYEEEE. The CDR3 has 16 amino acids. The CDR3 coding sequence is TGTGCCAGCAGCCCTGGACTAGCGGGGGTTAGGGGTACGCAGTATTTT. Encoded protein: CASSPGLAGVRGTQYF.

A word on this clone: This specimen includes other DNA sequences encoding the same CDR3. The J gene is TRBJ2-1, the V gene TRBV11-3; 10 positions match TRBD1. Germline lookup yields CDR1 SGHNT and CDR2 YENEEA. This CDR3 has 16 amino acids. Trimming removed 0 bases from V and 4 bases from J; junction bases left unmatched: 3. The CDR3 bases are TGTGCCAGCAGCTTAGAAGGGGGACAGGGGTACAATGAGCAGTTCTTC. The encoded protein is CASSLEGGQGYNEQFF.

The chain recombines TRBV19 with TRBJ1-1, with 9 bases matching TRBD1. The CDR3 is 15 residues long. Germline V gives CDR1 LNHDA, CDR2 SQIVND (reference sequence). Unmatched junction bases numbered 13, after V lost 6 bases and J lost 8 bases. The CDR3 protein is CASSPHRGLVSEAFF. The CDR3 nucleotides are TGTGCCAGTAGCCCCCACAGGGGGCTGGTATCCGAAGCTTTCTTT.

V usage is TRBV5-8 and J usage is TRBJ1-2; 9 bases agree with TRBD1. Germline loops: CDR1 SGHTS, CDR2 YDEGEE. The CDR3 consists of 15 residues. Trimming cost V 1 base and J 2 bases; bases outside gene matches: 3. The CDR3 coding sequence is TGTGCCAGCAGCTTGTATGGACAGGGGAACTATGGCTACACCTTC. Translating it yields CASSLYGQGNYGYTF. The complete variable domain, with remaining parts taken from reference TRBV5-8 and TRBJ1-2, reads EAGVTQSPTHLIKTRGQQATLRCSPISGHTSVYWYQQALGLGLQFLLWYDEGEERNRGNFPPRFSGRQFPNYSSELNVNALELEDSALYLCASSLYGQGNYGYTFGSGTRLTVV.

This sequence joins TRBV10-3 and TRBJ1-1; unclear D gene. The CDR3 sequence is 13 residues long. CDR1 ENHRY and CDR2 SYGVKD come from the germline V gene. The V gene lost 2 bases and the J gene lost 10 bases, with 14 bases spanning the gap. DNA for the CDR3: TGTGCCATCAGTGAGAATGGTAGAGAGGGAGCTTTCTTT. Its protein product is CAISENGREGAFF.

The chain joins TRBV19 to TRBJ1-2; a possible D gene is TRBD1 (6 bases). The germline gives CDR1 LNHDA, CDR2 SQIVND (reference sequence). This CDR3 region has 12 residues. V lost 3 bases, J lost 8 bases, and 10 bases lay in between. DNA of the CDR3: TGTGCCAGTAGTATGGGGACATACGGCTACACCTTC. Translation gives CASSMGTYGYTF.

V gene TRBV14 combines with J gene TRBJ2-3, with D uncertain. Germline V lookup: CDR1 SGHDN, CDR2 FVKESK. Trimming took off 1 base at V and 3 bases at J, with 11 bases between the two ends. The CDR3 is made up of 15 amino acids. Here the CDR3 DNA reads TGTGCCAGCAGCCAAGGTCGGATGGAGACAGATACGCAGTATTTT. Translation: CASSQGRMETDTQYF. The full variable domain, rest sourced from reference TRBV14 and TRBJ2-3, is EAGVTQFPSHSVIEKGQTVTLRCDPISGHDNLYWYRRVMGKEIKFLLHFVKESKQDESGMPNNRFLAERTGGTYSTLKVQPAELEDSGVYFCASSQGRMETDTQYFGPGTRLTVL.

The chain is built from TRBV19 and TRBJ2-7, with 11 bases lining up with TRBD2. Germline CDR1 is LNHDA and CDR2 is SQIVND (reference sequence). V dropped 3 bases and J dropped 2; count of bases not matched to a gene: 21. The CDR3 contains 21 residues. In DNA form, the CDR3 reads TGTGCCAGTAGTATCATTTCGAGTGTGTTATTGGGACTAGCGGACCCCTACGAGCAGTACGTC. Translated: CASSIISSVLLGLADPYEQYV.

V is TRBV4-2 and J is TRBJ1-6; maybe TRBD1 (5 bases). Trimming shortened V by 0 bases and J by 6 bases, and 18 bases separated the two germline ends. Per the germline V gene, CDR1 is LGHNA and CDR2 is YNFKEQ. The CDR3 extends over 18 amino acids. The CDR3 DNA is TGTGCCAGCAGCCAAGATCCCTTTCCAGGGTCGGGTAATTCACCCCTCCACTTT. Its protein product is CASSQDPFPGSGNSPLHF.

The chain has TRBV7-3 and TRBJ2-7; D is possibly TRBD2 (7 bases). The V end lost 5 bases, the J end lost 4 bases, and 18 bases lay between the germline ends. Per the germline V gene, CDR1 is SGHTA and CDR2 is FQGTGA. This CDR3 region has 15 residues. CDR3 nucleotide sequence: TGTGCCAGCAGCCCATTTGGAGGGGGGGAGTACGAGCAGTACTTC. This translates into CASSPFGGGEYEQYF.

This clone was seen only once. The chain uses TRBV19 and TRBJ1-3; D is undetermined. With 4 bases removed from V and 2 bases from J, the gap between germline ends came to 12 bases. From germline, CDR1 is LNHDA and CDR2 SQIVND (reference sequence). This CDR3 spans 15 amino acids. The CDR3 region has the DNA TGTGCCAGTAGTAATTTCCGGGAAGCTGGAAACACCATATATTTT. It specifies CASSNFREAGNTIYF.

This sequence joins TRBV9 and TRBJ1-2; TRBD1 agrees at 11 bases. J gave up 4 bases and V 3 bases, and 11 bases lay outside the gene matches. The germline gives CDR1 SGDLS, CDR2 YYNGEE. This CDR3 has 17 amino acids. In DNA, the CDR3 is TGTGCCAGCAGCGATTCCCCGGACAGGGGGCAAGCCTATGGCTACACCTTC. Residues: CASSDSPDRGQAYGYTF.

The genes are TRBV5-6 and TRBJ1-2; D gene unclear. The CDR3 has 13 amino acids. Trimming cost V 3 bases and J 6 bases, with 12 bases left between them. Per germline, CDR1 SGHDT and CDR2 YYEEEE. For the CDR3, the DNA is TGTGCCAGCAGCTCCGACTCCGAGGATGGCTACACCTTC. As protein: CASSSDSEDGYTF.

The DNA for the CDR3 is TGTGCCAGCAGCTTAGGCTTGACAGGGGTTGGCTATGGCTACACCTTC. Encoded protein: CASSLGLTGVGYGYTF. The V and J genes are TRBV13 and TRBJ1-2, with 8 bases fitting TRBD1. The trim removed 0 bases at V and 4 bases at J, leaving 7 bases unmatched. CDR3 length equals 16 residues. The V gene's germline CDR1 is PRHDT and CDR2 FYEKMQ (reference sequence).

The V call is TRBV19, the J call TRBJ2-4; possible D gene TRBD1, 6 bases. CDR3 length: 14 residues. The V gene lost 4 bases and the J gene lost 1 base, with 8 bases spanning the gap. Germline V gives CDR1 LNHDA, CDR2 SQIVND (reference sequence). CDR3 DNA: TGTGCCAGTAGTACCCAGGGGGCCAAAAACATTCAGTACTTC. It encodes CASSTQGAKNIQYF.